The subject of this entry is one TCR beta chain. Its antigen remains unidentified. The data originate from a study of shared clonotypes between healthy human individuals. Study-wide results and caveats: Non-shared clonotypes had lower generation probabilities than those shared by all four donors. Clonotype sharing across several donors was observed for about 5.5% of naive CD4 clonotypes. Only blood was sampled; tissue repertoires likely differ.

Each subset's genomic DNA was split evenly across several immunoSEQ plates. Only in-frame clones appear in the TCRdb table, and some are missing; sequencing was by immunoSEQ multiplex PCR. The table lists under 2,500,000 clones, nearly 97% of them singletons. The junction had 2 bases not matched to a gene; V was cut back by 1 base and J by 6 bases. Germline V CDR1 and CDR2: LGHNA, YNFKEQ. The CDR3 loop spans 13 amino acids. The sequenced material came from naive CD4+ T cells sorted from blood. Subset described: CD45RA+ positively selected. This chain connects TRBV4-2 to TRBJ1-1; 7 bases line up with TRBD1. This receptor was taken from a young man in good health. The CDR3 coding sequence is TGTGCCAGCAGCCAAGGACAGGGTCCTGAAGCTTTCTTT. It is translated as CASSQGQGPEAFF.